Each of the 19 T cell receptor beta chains below was sequenced from the same sample in a study of T-cell reconstitution after alpha-beta-depleted transplantation in children. It was with unique molecular identifiers that the TCRbeta library was prepared. TCRdb itself ran the PCR reads through MiXCR, one entry per CDR3 protein. There are around 600,000 distinct CDR3 sequences in the sample; roughly a tenth occur only once, and less than 5% lies in the top ten. The input for sequencing was PBMCs from the stem cell graft donor, taken from the stem cell graft. All receptors derive from a human donor who donated a stem cell graft to a child with acute myeloid leukemia.

The chain recombines TRBV20-1 with TRBJ1-2; D is undetermined. The V and J ends lost 1 base and 5 bases respectively, with 8 bases between them. The CDR3 covers 12 residues. The V gene's germline CDR1 is DFQATT and CDR2 SNEGSKA (reference sequence). This CDR3 reads CSARGQDYGYTF. Here the CDR3 DNA reads TGCAGTGCTAGAGGCCAAGATTATGGCTACACCTTC.

The rearrangement joins TRBV7-9 to TRBJ2-4; 11 nucleotides agree with TRBD2. The CDR3 is 16 residues long. With 5 bases clipped from V and 2 bases from J, the junction kept 5 bases outside the gene matches. Germline V gene sequence: CDR1 SEHNR, CDR2 FQNEAQ (reference sequence). The DNA for the CDR3 is TGTGCCAGCAGCCCATGGACTAGCGGGTCCAAAAACATTCAGTACTTC. Translated, it gives CASSPWTSGSKNIQYF.

A few counts support this clonotype. The J gene is TRBJ1-4, the V gene TRBV20-1; D possibly corresponds to TRBD1 (5 bases). Trimming took off 0 bases at V and 5 bases at J, with 16 bases between the two ends. The CDR3 is made up of 16 amino acids. CDR1 DFQATT and CDR2 SNEGSKA come from the germline V gene (reference sequence). CDR3 amino acids: CSARDLLPGGNEKLFF. The CDR3 DNA reads TGCAGTGCTAGAGATCTGCTCCCTGGGGGGAATGAAAAACTGTTTTTT.

This clonotype was counted a few times. J is TRBJ2-3 and V is TRBV4-3; possibly TRBD1 for D (6 bases). Germline V lookup: CDR1 LGHNA, CDR2 YSLEER. V dropped 0 bases and J dropped 5 bases, with 15 bases sitting between them. This CDR3 contains 16 residues. CDR3 region: CASSQDLLGAGDTQYF. The DNA of the CDR3 is TGCGCCAGCAGCCAAGATCTGTTGGGGGCCGGAGATACGCAGTATTTT.

This clonotype appeared a few times. This chain connects TRBV6-1 to TRBJ2-7; the D gene is possibly TRBD2 (5 bases). Per germline, CDR1 MNHNS and CDR2 SASEGT. There are 13 residues in the CDR3. V was shortened by 7 bases and J by 0 bases, with 10 bases between the two germline ends. The CDR3 sequence: CASKREYSYEQYF. The CDR3 coding sequence is TGTGCCAGCAAGAGGGAATACTCCTACGAGCAGTACTTC.

The table lists this clonotype with a few counts. The chain recombines TRBV7-2 with TRBJ2-7; D is ambiguous. The CDR3 is made up of 15 amino acids. Germline CDR1 is SGHTA and CDR2 is FQGNSA. V lost 5 bases, J lost 2 bases, and 16 bases lay in between. The CDR3 bases are TGTGCCAGCAGCCTCGGTAGGGCAGACCCCTACGAGCAGTACTTC. It is translated as CASSLGRADPYEQYF.

The chain is built from TRBV29-1 and TRBJ2-5; D perhaps matches TRBD1 (6 bases). This CDR3 is 12 amino acids long. CDR1 SQVTM and CDR2 ANQGSEA come from the germline V gene. With 4 bases removed from V and 5 bases from J, the gap between germline ends came to 11 bases. The CDR3 DNA reads TGCAGCGTTGTAACAGGGTTGGAGACCCAGTACTTC. Amino acid sequence: CSVVTGLETQYF. Looking up the rest from reference TRBV29-1 and TRBJ2-5 gives the full variable domain: SAVISQKPSRDICQRGTSLTIQCQVDSQVTMMFWYRQQPGQSLTLIATANQGSEATYESGFVIDKFPISRPNLTFSTLTVSNMSPEDSSIYLCSVVTGLETQYFGPGTRLLVL.

The table lists this clonotype with many counts. The chain uses TRBV5-1 and TRBJ1-1, with 11 bases that match TRBD1. The CDR3 length is 16 residues. Germline V lookup: CDR1 SGHRS, CDR2 YFSETQ. V dropped 4 bases and J dropped 2; count of bases not matched to a gene: 7. The CDR3 reads CASSIGTGGLNTEAFF. The CDR3 nucleotides are TGCGCCAGCAGCATAGGGACAGGGGGTCTTAACACTGAAGCTTTCTTT.

The rearrangement joins TRBV12-3 or TRBV12-4 to TRBJ1-1; D uncertain. V was cut by 5 bases and J by 1 base, with 23 bases left in between. CDR3 length: 18 amino acids. The CDR3 bases are TGTGCCAGCAGTACTTATCGGTCGGGGAACACTGGGAACACTGAAGCTTTCTTT. Amino acids: CASSTYRSGNTGNTEAFF.

This clonotype was counted a few times. The V gene is TRBV20-1, the J gene TRBJ2-7, with 7 bases identical to TRBD2. There are 12 residues in the CDR3. The V segment lost 6 bases and the J segment 6 bases; nucleotides outside the gene matches: 8. Germline CDR1 is DFQATT and CDR2 is SNEGSKA (reference sequence). This chain's CDR3 is CSATRGGVEQYF. The DNA for the CDR3 is TGCAGTGCAACCCGGGGAGGGGTCGAGCAGTACTTC.

This clonotype was found many times. This chain uses TRBV20-1 with TRBJ2-3, with 7 bases identical to TRBD2. Trimming took 5 bases from V and 8 from J; bases not matched to a gene: 4. The CDR3 sequence is 11 residues long. Germline lookup yields CDR1 DFQATT and CDR2 SNEGSKA (reference sequence). The CDR3 bases are TGCAGTGCTCACGGCGGGGGTACGCAGTATTTT. The encoded protein is CSAHGGGTQYF.

As for this clonotype: A read error is likely here: a far larger clone is one base away. The rearrangement links TRBV29-1 to TRBJ1-1; no firm D call. The CDR3 runs 11 residues. Germline assignment: CDR1 SQVTM and CDR2 ANQGSEA. The CDR3 reads CSVEGNTEAYF. As DNA, the CDR3 is TGCAGCGTTGAGGGGAACACTGAAGCTTACTTT.

This clonotype was detected many times. The chain combines TRBV28 with TRBJ2-1; the D gene is possibly TRBD1 (5 bases). CDR3 size: 14 residues. Germline values: CDR1 MDHEN, CDR2 SYDVKM. V gave up 2 bases and J gave up 5 bases, with 10 bases separating them. DNA of the CDR3: TGTGCCAGCAGTTTAACCCCAGGGAACAATGAGCAGTTCTTC. It is translated as CASSLTPGNNEQFF.

Concerning this clonotype itself: A much larger clone sits a single nucleotide away, making a read error possible. The chain uses TRBV25-1 and TRBJ2-3; tentatively, D is TRBD1 or TRBD2 (5 bases each). CDR3 length: 14 residues. CDR1 is MGHDK, CDR2 SYGVNS, per germline. The CDR3 DNA sequence: TGTGCCAGCAGTGATTCCGGGGCACAAGATGCGCAGTATTTT. It encodes CASSDSGAQDAQYF.

This clonotype was counted only a few times. V is TRBV15 and J is TRBJ2-3; 10 bases are a match to TRBD1. This CDR3 contains 16 residues. V shed 8 bases and J 1 base; nucleotides not matched to a gene: 9. Germline V gene lookup returns CDR1 LNHNV and CDR2 YYDKDF (reference sequence). The CDR3 here is CATYEPGTGGTDTQYF. In DNA form, the CDR3 reads TGTGCCACCTATGAGCCCGGGACAGGGGGCACAGATACGCAGTATTTT.

The chain couples TRBV7-6 to TRBJ2-1; a possible D gene is TRBD2 (5 bases). V dropped 4 bases and J dropped 6 bases, with 19 bases sitting between them. CDR3 length: 16 amino acids. Germline loops: CDR1 SGHVS, CDR2 FNYEAQ. The CDR3 sequence is CASSSSFGERSNEQFF. The CDR3, as DNA: TGTGCCAGCAGCTCCTCTTTCGGGGAGAGGAGCAATGAGCAGTTCTTC.

This clonotype was counted at least ten times. J is TRBJ2-3 and V is TRBV5-4, with 9 bases matching TRBD2. Germline-derived CDR1 and CDR2 are SGHNT and YYREEE (reference sequence). The CDR3 loop spans 15 amino acids. V shed 2 bases, J shed 4 bases, and the junction held 5 bases outside the gene matches. The CDR3: CASSFGGRDPDTQYF. DNA of the CDR3: TGTGCCAGCAGCTTCGGCGGGAGGGATCCAGATACGCAGTATTTT.

V and J are TRBV15 and TRBJ2-3; 7 positions match TRBD2. Germline V gives CDR1 LNHNV, CDR2 YYDKDF (reference sequence). This CDR3 has 16 residues. The J segment lost 3 bases and the V segment lost 1 base, leaving 7 bases of the junction unmatched. CDR3 nucleotides: TGTGCCACCAGCAGAGTTGCGGGAGTTCCTACAGATACGCAGTATTTT. Translated, it gives CATSRVAGVPTDTQYF.

This clonotype came up many times. This chain connects TRBV4-3 to TRBJ2-5; D is ambiguous. The CDR3 length is 14 residues. The germline CDR1 and CDR2 sequences are LGHNA and YSLEER. Trimming took 0 bases from V and 3 from J, leaving 8 bases between them. This CDR3 is CASSQEGRKETQYF. The CDR3 DNA follows: TGCGCCAGCAGCCAAGAGGGCAGAAAAGAGACCCAGTACTTC.